Listed here are 20 T cell receptor beta chains from one sample, sequenced in a study of T cells in tuberculosis. Sequenced by immunoSEQ multiplex PCR; TCRdb stores in-frame clones only, minus some. Seen here are about 34,000 clones, approximately 93% observed once, and the top ten hold approximately 10%. Time point given: new active TB diagnosis, blood taken before or within 7 days of starting treatment. The starting material was PBMCs, obtained at tuberculosis diagnosis. The receptor source for this set is an adult with tuberculosis.

This clone has only one observation. The genes are TRBV18 and TRBJ1-1, with D possibly being TRBD1 (5 bases). Germline CDR1 KGHSH, CDR2 LQKENI. The CDR3 loop spans 17 amino acids. V lost 3 bases to trimming and J lost 5 bases, with 22 bases between them. The CDR3 reads CASSPSVGAGANTEAFF. The CDR3 coding sequence is TGTGCCAGCTCACCCAGTGTTGGGGCAGGAGCAAATACTGAAGCTTTCTTT.

The DNA of the CDR3 is TGTGCCAGCAGCTTCAGGGGGTCCTACGAGCAGTACTTC. Translating it yields CASSFRGSYEQYF. The chain recombines TRBV5-6 with TRBJ2-7; 7 nucleotides agree with TRBD1. This CDR3 is 13 amino acids long. The junction had 0 bases not matched to a gene; V was cut back by 2 bases and J by 1 base. Germline V lookup: CDR1 SGHDT, CDR2 YYEEEE.

V and J are TRBV6-1 and TRBJ1-2, with D tentatively TRBD1 (5 bases). Trimming shortened V by 2 bases and J by 3 bases, and 10 bases separated the two germline ends. Germline V lookup: CDR1 MNHNS, CDR2 SASEGT. The CDR3 consists of 14 residues. In DNA, the CDR3 is TGTGCCAGCAGTGAAAGGAGGGGAGACTATGGCTACACCTTC. Amino acids: CASSERRGDYGYTF.

V usage is TRBV19 and J usage is TRBJ1-1, with no clear D. V gave up 0 bases and J gave up 7 bases, with 3 bases separating them. The germline CDR1 and CDR2 sequences are LNHDA and SQIVND (reference sequence). CDR3 length equals 11 residues. CDR3 bases: TGTGCCAGTAGTATAGATCGTGAAGCTTTCTTT. Its protein is CASSIDREAFF. Drawing the rest from reference TRBV19 and TRBJ1-1, the complete variable domain is DGGITQSPKYLFRKEGQNVTLSCEQNLNHDAMYWYRQDPGQGLRLIYYSQIVNDFQKGDIAEGYSVSREKKESFPLTVTSAQKNPTAFYLCASSIDREAFFGQGTRLTVV.

V is TRBV28 and J is TRBJ2-7; 10 bases are a match to TRBD1. V trimming: 5 bases; J trimming: 7 bases; junction bases outside the gene matches: 8. From germline, CDR1 is MDHEN and CDR2 SYDVKM. This CDR3 is 14 amino acids long. The CDR3 loop is CASSIRQGAWEQYF. DNA for the CDR3: TGTGCCAGCAGTATTCGACAGGGGGCATGGGAGCAGTACTTC.

The rearrangement joins TRBV11-2 to TRBJ1-1; maybe TRBD1 (5 bases). Germline CDR1 and CDR2: SGHAT and FQNNGV. The CDR3 totals 18 residues. V was pared by 8 bases and J by 5 bases, with 30 bases between. The CDR3, as DNA: TGTGCCAGCCTGGGGGATGAGAGTGGGCGGAGGGAGGATACTGAAGCTTTCTTT. Translated, it gives CASLGDESGRREDTEAFF.

On this clone itself: The same CDR3 also results from other DNA sequences found in this sample. The V gene is TRBV28, the J gene TRBJ2-7, with D possibly matching TRBD2 (5 bases). Germline CDR1 is MDHEN and CDR2 is SYDVKM. V shed 6 bases and J shed 2 bases, with 8 bases lying between them. The CDR3 consists of 12 residues. The CDR3, as DNA: TGTGCCAGCAGCCCGGGAACCTACGAGCAGTACTTC. Amino acid sequence: CASSPGTYEQYF.

The chain combines TRBV4-1 with TRBJ1-6, with D possibly being TRBD1 (6 bases). Looked up from germline, CDR1 is MGHRA and CDR2 is YSYEKL. Deletions cut 3 bases from V and 8 bases from J, with 17 bases between. There are 16 residues in the CDR3. The CDR3 reads CASSQTRGSAYSPLHF. The CDR3 bases are TGCGCCAGCAGCCAGACCAGGGGATCGGCCTATTCACCCCTCCACTTT.

The chain employs TRBV29-1 and TRBJ2-2, with 8 bases matching TRBD1. The germline CDR1 and CDR2 sequences are SQVTM and ANQGSEA. The CDR3 sequence is 15 residues long. V lost 5 bases and J lost 3; bases outside the gene matches: 8. The CDR3 here is CSVLGTGFDTGELFF. In DNA, the CDR3 is TGCAGCGTTCTGGGGACAGGCTTTGACACCGGGGAGCTGTTTTTT.

This chain uses TRBV10-3 with TRBJ1-1; 8 bases match TRBD1. V lost 6 bases and J lost 7; bases outside the gene matches: 7. Per germline, CDR1 ENHRY and CDR2 SYGVKD. The CDR3 sequence is 13 residues long. The CDR3 DNA reads TGTGCCATCAGGACAGGGGCTCGGGGTGAAGCTTTCTTT. Its translation: CAIRTGARGEAFF.

The chain recombines TRBV29-1 with TRBJ1-2; 8 nucleotides line up with TRBD1. The CDR3 contains 14 residues. J was trimmed by 3 bases and V by 6 bases; bases with no gene match: 9. In germline, CDR1 is SQVTM, CDR2 ANQGSEA. CDR3 residues: CSVVSTGAYYGYTF. CDR3 nucleotides: TGCAGCGTGGTTTCGACAGGGGCCTACTATGGCTACACCTTC. The full variable domain, completed using reference TRBV29-1 and TRBJ1-2, is SAVISQKPSRDICQRGTSLTIQCQVDSQVTMMFWYRQQPGQSLTLIATANQGSEATYESGFVIDKFPISRPNLTFSTLTVSNMSPEDSSIYLCSVVSTGAYYGYTFGSGTRLTVV.

The chain combines TRBV14 with TRBJ2-5; no firm D call. The CDR3 has 13 residues. V was pared by 0 bases and J by 6 bases, with 8 bases between. Per the germline V gene, CDR1 is SGHDN and CDR2 is FVKESK. This CDR3 reads CASSQESRQTQYF. CDR3 in DNA: TGTGCCAGCAGCCAAGAAAGCCGCCAGACCCAGTACTTC.

This chain uses TRBV5-1 with TRBJ2-3, with D tentatively TRBD1 (6 bases). V gave up 4 bases and J gave up 2 bases, with 17 bases separating them. The CDR3 covers 16 residues. Per the germline V gene, CDR1 is SGHRS and CDR2 is YFSETQ. The CDR3 protein is CASSTGNHDFTDTQYF. The DNA of the CDR3 is TGCGCCAGCAGCACAGGGAACCACGATTTCACAGATACGCAGTATTTT.

The chain links TRBV7-2 to TRBJ1-1; weak D call: TRBD1 (6 bases). V dropped 4 bases and J dropped 2 bases, with 14 bases sitting between them. Germline CDR1 and CDR2: SGHTA and FQGNSA. CDR3 size: 15 residues. The CDR3 region has the DNA TGTGCCAGCAGCTCCCTCCGACAGGTTAACACTGAAGCTTTCTTT. Translated, it gives CASSSLRQVNTEAFF. The full variable domain, in which reference TRBV7-2 and TRBJ1-1 provide the parts outside the CDR3, is GAGVSQSPSNKVTEKGKDVELRCDPISGHTALYWYRQSLGQGLEFLIYFQGNSAPDKSGLPSDRFSAERTGGSVSTLTIQRTQQEDSAVYLCASSSLRQVNTEAFFGQGTRLTVV.

The chain carries TRBV28 and TRBJ2-7; D is unresolved. CDR1 and CDR2 from the germline V gene are MDHEN and SYDVKM. Trimming left V 2 bases short and J 4 bases short, with 21 bases between. The CDR3 length is 17 residues. The CDR3 reads CASSLPPVSTHRYEQYF. The CDR3, as DNA: TGTGCCAGCAGTTTACCCCCGGTTTCTACCCATAGATACGAGCAGTACTTC.

The chain links TRBV19 to TRBJ2-3; maybe TRBD2 (5 bases). Deletions cut 0 bases from V and 0 bases from J, with 10 bases between. The germline V gene has CDR1 LNHDA and CDR2 SQIVND (reference sequence). This CDR3 has 16 residues. CDR3 sequence (DNA): TGTGCCAGTAGTATAGATTTCGGCGGGAGCACAGATACGCAGTATTTT. This gives the protein CASSIDFGGSTDTQYF.

The V call is TRBV27, the J call TRBJ2-7; TRBD2 is a possible D gene (5 bases). This CDR3 is 16 amino acids long. Germline V gene sequence: CDR1 MNHEY, CDR2 SMNVEV (reference sequence). V was trimmed by 3 bases and J by 0 bases, leaving 15 bases between them. As DNA, the CDR3 is TGTGCCAGCAGTTTCACAGTCGGTAGCGCCTCCTACGAGCAGTACTTC. It yields the protein CASSFTVGSASYEQYF.

With regard to this clone: Mismatch with germline at one junction end may stem from a read error. The rearrangement uses TRBV5-1 and TRBJ2-3; the match to TRBD2 covers 8 bases. The CDR3 has 14 residues. CDR1 is SGHRS, CDR2 YFSETQ, per germline. The CDR3 DNA reads TGTGCCAGCAGCCCACTAGCGGAGACAGATACGCAGTATTTT. Protein sequence: CASSPLAETDTQYF.

The CDR3, as DNA: TGTGCCATCAGGTCCGGGACTGAAGTTAACTATGGCTACACCTTC. The encoded protein is CAIRSGTEVNYGYTF. The chain employs TRBV10-3 and TRBJ1-2; D possibly corresponds to TRBD1 (5 bases). There are 15 residues in the CDR3. The germline V and J ends were trimmed by 6 bases and 1 base, with 15 bases remaining between them. Germline V gene lookup returns CDR1 ENHRY and CDR2 SYGVKD.

This rearrangement joins TRBV29-1 to TRBJ2-1, with D unclear. The germline V gene has CDR1 SQVTM and CDR2 ANQGSEA. V was clipped by 8 bases and J by 3 bases, with 11 bases between them. The length of the CDR3 is 12 residues. CDR3 sequence reads: CSSREIYNEQFF. The CDR3 DNA sequence: TGCAGCTCCCGAGAAATCTACAATGAGCAGTTCTTC.